The clone carrying this TCR beta chain was detected ten times or more. The antigen is unknown. TCRdb used MiXCR to reprocess the 5' RACE reads, holding one entry per CDR3 protein. This sample has tens of thousands of distinct CDR3 sequences, with roughly 4% found just once. This sample stems from a study of neurological immune-mediated disorders. The CDR3 is made up of 17 amino acids. J was trimmed by 9 bases and V by 2 bases; bases with no gene match: 16. CDR1 and CDR2 from the germline V gene are SGHKS and YYEKEE (reference sequence). Findings and caveats of the study: In multiple sclerosis patients, the repertoire cluster was unrelated to clinical or MRI findings.

This sequence was found in a woman aged 45-59 years with multiple sclerosis. Sequencing was performed on PBMCs. This chain connects TRBV5-5 to TRBJ2-1; 8 nucleotides line up with TRBD2. CDR3 DNA: TGTGCCAGCAGCTTTTTTAAGCGGGAGAAGGATAGGAGTGAGCAGTTCTTC. Its protein product is CASSFFKREKDRSEQFF.